The rows below give T cell receptor beta chains drawn from one sample of a study of blood T cell repertoires in COVID-19. Generated by immunoSEQ multiplex PCR, the TCRdb table keeps only in-frame clones and is missing some. Counted here are roughly 120,000 clones, around 83% occurring once; the ten biggest clones make up approximately 3%. Sample: peripheral blood. These receptors originate from a woman older than 75 with COVID-19, enrolled during active disease. The CDR3 runs from the conserved cysteine through the conserved F or W. A D gene is named only where the DNA matches it firmly.

TRBV10-3	-	TRBJ2-5	CAIRGRDETQYF
TRBV6-2/TRBV6-3	-	TRBJ2-7	CASSYFGRVGEQYF
TRBV28	-	TRBJ2-7	CASGNRRDYTYEQYF
TRBV24-1	TRBD1	TRBJ2-1	CATSAPDREPYNEQFF
TRBV20-1	TRBD2	TRBJ2-7	CSASGAGGLREQYF
TRBV13	TRBD1	TRBJ1-2	CASSTGGNYGYTF
TRBV27	-	TRBJ2-3	CASRGTVPTDTQYF
TRBV9	-	TRBJ1-1	CASSGGTLGNTEAFF
TRBV5-1	TRBD1	TRBJ2-2	CASRAGTVTLGELFF
TRBV6-5	-	TRBJ2-3	CASSYAGRTDTQYF
TRBV27	-	TRBJ2-7	CASSFDTLSSYEQYF
TRBV19	TRBD1	TRBJ1-1	CASSLTGVTEAFF
TRBV19	TRBD2	TRBJ2-4	CASSDPGLATTKNIQYF
TRBV6-5	-	TRBJ1-5	CASRSQGNQPQHF
TRBV9	TRBD1	TRBJ1-2	CASQGGSGYTF